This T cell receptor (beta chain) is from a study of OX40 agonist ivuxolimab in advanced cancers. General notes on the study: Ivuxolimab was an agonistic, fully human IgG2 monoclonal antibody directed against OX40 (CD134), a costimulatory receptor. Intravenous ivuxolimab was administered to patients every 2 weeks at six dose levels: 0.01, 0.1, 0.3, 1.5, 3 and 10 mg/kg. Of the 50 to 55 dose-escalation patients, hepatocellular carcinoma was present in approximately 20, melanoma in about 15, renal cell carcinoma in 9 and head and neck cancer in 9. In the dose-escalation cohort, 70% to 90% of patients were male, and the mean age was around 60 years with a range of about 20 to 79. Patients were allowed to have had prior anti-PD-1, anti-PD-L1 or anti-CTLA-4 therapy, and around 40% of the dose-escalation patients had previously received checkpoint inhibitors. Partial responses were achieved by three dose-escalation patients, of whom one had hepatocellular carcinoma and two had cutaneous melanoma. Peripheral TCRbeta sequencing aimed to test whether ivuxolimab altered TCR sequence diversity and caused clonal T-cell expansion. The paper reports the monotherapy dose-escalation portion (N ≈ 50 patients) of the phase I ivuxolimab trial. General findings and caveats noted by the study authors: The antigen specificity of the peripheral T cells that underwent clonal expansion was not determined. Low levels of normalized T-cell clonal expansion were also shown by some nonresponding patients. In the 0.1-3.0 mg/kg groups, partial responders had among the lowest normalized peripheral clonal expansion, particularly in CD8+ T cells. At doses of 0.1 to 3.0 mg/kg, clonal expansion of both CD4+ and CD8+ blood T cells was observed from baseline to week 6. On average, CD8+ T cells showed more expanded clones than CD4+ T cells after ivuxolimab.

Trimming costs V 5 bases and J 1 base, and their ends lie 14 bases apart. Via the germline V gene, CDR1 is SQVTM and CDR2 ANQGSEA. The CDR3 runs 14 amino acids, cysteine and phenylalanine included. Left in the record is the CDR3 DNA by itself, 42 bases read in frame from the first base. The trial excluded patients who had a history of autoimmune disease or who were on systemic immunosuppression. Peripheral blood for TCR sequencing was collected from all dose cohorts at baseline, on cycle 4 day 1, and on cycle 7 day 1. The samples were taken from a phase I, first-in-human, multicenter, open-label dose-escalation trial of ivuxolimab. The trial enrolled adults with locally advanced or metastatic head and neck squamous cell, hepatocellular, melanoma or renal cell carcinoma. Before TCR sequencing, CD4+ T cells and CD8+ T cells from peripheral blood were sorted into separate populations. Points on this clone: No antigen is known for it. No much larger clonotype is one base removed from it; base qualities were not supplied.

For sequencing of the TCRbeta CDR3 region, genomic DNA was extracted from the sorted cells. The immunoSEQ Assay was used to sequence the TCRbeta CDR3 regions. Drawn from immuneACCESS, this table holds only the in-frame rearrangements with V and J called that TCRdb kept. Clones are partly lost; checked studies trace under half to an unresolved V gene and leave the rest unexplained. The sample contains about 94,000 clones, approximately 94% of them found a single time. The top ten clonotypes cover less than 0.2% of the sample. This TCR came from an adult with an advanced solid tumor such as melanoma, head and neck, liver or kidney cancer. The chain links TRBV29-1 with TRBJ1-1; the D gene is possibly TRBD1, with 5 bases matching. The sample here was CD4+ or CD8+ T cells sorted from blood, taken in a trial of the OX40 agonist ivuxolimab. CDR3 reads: CSVLRGPANTEAFF. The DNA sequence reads TGCAGCGTTCTTAGGGGCCCCGCGAACACTGAAGCTTTCTTT. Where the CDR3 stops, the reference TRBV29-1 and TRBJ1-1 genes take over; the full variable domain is SAVISQKPSRDICQRGTSLTIQCQVDSQVTMMFWYRQQPGQSLTLIATANQGSEATYESGFVIDKFPISRPNLTFSTLTVSNMSPEDSSIYLCSVLRGPANTEAFFGQGTRLTVV.